This T cell receptor (beta chain) was identified during a study of blood T cell repertoires in COVID-19. For the study at large: PBMCs, B-cell-depleted T cells, or T cells provided the cDNA or gDNA that made up the material.

The protocol was immunoSEQ multiplex PCR, while the TCRdb copy is restricted to in-frame clones and leaves out a portion. The data contain 150,000 to 200,000 clones, approximately 88% of them singletons. This TCR came from a woman aged 60-75 years who had recovered from COVID-19. The sample consisted of PBMCs or T cells enriched from blood (not recorded which).

The CDR3 nucleotides are TGTGCCAGCAGTCCAGGACAGGGGTTCACTGAAGCTTTCTTT. Translating it yields CASSPGQGFTEAFF. The chain recombines TRBV6-5 with TRBJ1-1; 9 bases map to TRBD1. The CDR3 extends over 14 amino acids. The V and J ends lost 5 bases and 4 bases, in that order; junction bases with no gene match: 5. The V gene's germline CDR1 is MNHEY and CDR2 SVGAGI.